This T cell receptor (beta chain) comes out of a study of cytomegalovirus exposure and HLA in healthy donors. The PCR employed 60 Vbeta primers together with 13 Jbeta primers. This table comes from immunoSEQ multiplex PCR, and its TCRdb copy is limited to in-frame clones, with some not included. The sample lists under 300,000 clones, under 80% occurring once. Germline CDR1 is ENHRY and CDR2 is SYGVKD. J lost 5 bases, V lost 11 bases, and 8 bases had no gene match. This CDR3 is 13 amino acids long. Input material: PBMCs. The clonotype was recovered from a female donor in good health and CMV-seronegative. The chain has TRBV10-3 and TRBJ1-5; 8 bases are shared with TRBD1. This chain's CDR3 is CAATGQGDQPQHF. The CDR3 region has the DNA TGTGCCGCTACAGGACAGGGTGATCAGCCCCAGCATTTT.